What follows describes a single TCR beta chain. This clonotype was counted a few times. Its antigen is currently not known. Base qualities were left out, and no much larger clone turns up one base away. The library was obtained by multiplex PCR. Sequencing was carried out with an Illumina HiSeq 4000. iRepertoire HTBI primers and Arm-PCR amplification of CDR3 regions were used to construct TCR beta libraries. Before sequencing, the PCR products went through gel purification. Under the source paper's analysis protocol: Gene usage analysis of CDR3 amino acid clonotypes used the 60 to 80 TRBV and more than 13 TRBJ segments found across samples. COPE and FqMerger were used to merge filtered high-quality paired reads into contigs. BLAST was used to align contigs to the IMGT TRBV, TRBD and TRBJ reference genes, and CDR3 was defined following IMGT. Any clonotype with a frequency above 0.1% was counted as a highly expanded clone. Shannon entropy was used to measure repertoire diversity, and the Gini coefficient was used to measure V-J evenness. A clonotype was considered public if more than one individual shared it. The raw public data were reprocessed by TCRdb itself: fastp quality trimming at Q25, MiXCR clonotype calling, in-frame beta chains only. Rows merge per CDR3 protein into single entries with the most common DNA and genes. The V and J calls reflect TCRdb's pipeline rather than the authors' work. Here the sample has 300,000 or so distinct CDR3 sequences; about 19% occur a single time. Of the sample, 25% to 30% is held by the ten largest clones.

These data originate in a study of regulatory T cells in long-lasting Graves disease (dated by TCRdb to the early 2020s). Background on the whole study: Persistent Graves' disease was defined as persistently positive TSH receptor autoantibodies together with antithyroid drug treatment for over 5 years. The study took place in China and was registered as a clinical trial. A total of around 35 samples underwent TCR sequencing: some 13 from persistent and approximately 20 from newly diagnosed Graves' disease patients. Persistent Graves' disease patients in the clinical cohort had taken antithyroid drugs for approximately 9.5 years on average. Persistent Graves' disease patients were compared with newly diagnosed Graves' disease patients by peripheral blood TCR sequencing and RNA sequencing.

Cut back by 1 base and 5 bases, the V and J ends lie 3 bases apart. The germline V gene gives CDR1 as SGHVS and CDR2 as FNYEAQ. The CDR3 covers 13 residues, taking in both the cysteine and the phenylalanine. The entry retains the CDR3 DNA only, 39 bases that are in frame from base 1. Read against the paper, the sample's time point label means: persistent/refractory GD, antithyroid drugs over 5 years with positive TRAb. RNA was extracted from PBMCs in TRIzol for both TCR sequencing and RNA sequencing. The diagnosis of Graves' disease was made according to American Thyroid Association guidelines. Patients were recruited from an endocrinology department in Xi'an, China. From each patient, 7.5 to 10 milliliters of peripheral blood was collected into an EDTA anticoagulant tube. Ficoll Paque Plus density gradient separation was used to isolate PBMCs, and no further T cell sorting was performed. An Agilent 2100 Bioanalyzer and agarose gel were used to assess RNA quality, and a NanoDrop 2000 was used to measure RNA concentration.

What the authors observed across the whole study: Sequencing and analysis were limited to the TCR beta chain. Patients with persistent disease shared more public clonotypes (around 2,500) than newly diagnosed patients did (more than 900). Peripheral blood alone was examined, since thyroid tissue, which constituted the primary lesion, could not be accessed. Persistent Graves' disease patients showed lower TCR Shannon entropy and fewer highly expanded clones than newly diagnosed patients, suggesting clonal expansion. The authors acknowledged the small sample size as a limitation that may reduce accuracy. TRBV28, TRBJ1-2 and TRBJ2-5 were preferentially used in persistent disease, while TRBV20-1 and TRBJ2-1 were favored in newly diagnosed disease.

The chain joins TRBV7-6 to TRBJ1-6, with the D gene uncertain. This sample comprised peripheral blood mononuclear cells (PBMCs), obtained when the disease was refractory, from a patient treated with antithyroid drugs. This sequence originates from a female donor with Graves disease. The encoded CDR3 is CASSLGHNSPLHF. Read as DNA, the sequence is TGTGCCAGCAGCTTAGGGCATAATTCACCCCTCCACTTT.